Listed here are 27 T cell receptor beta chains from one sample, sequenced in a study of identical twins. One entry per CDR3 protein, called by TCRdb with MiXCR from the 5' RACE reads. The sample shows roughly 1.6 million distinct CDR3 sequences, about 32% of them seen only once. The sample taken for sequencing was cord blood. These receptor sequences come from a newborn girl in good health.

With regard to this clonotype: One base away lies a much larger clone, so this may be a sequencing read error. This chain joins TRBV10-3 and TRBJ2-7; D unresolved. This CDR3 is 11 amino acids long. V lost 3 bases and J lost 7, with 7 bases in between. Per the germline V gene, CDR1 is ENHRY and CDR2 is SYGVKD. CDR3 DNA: TGTGCCATCAGTGAAGTGAAGGAGCAGTACTTC. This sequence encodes CAISEVKEQYF.

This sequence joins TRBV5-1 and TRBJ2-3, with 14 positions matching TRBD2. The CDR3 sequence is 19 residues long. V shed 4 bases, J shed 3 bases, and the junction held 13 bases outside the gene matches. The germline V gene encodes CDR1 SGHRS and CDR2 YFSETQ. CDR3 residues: CASSLTAGLAGDVTDTQYF. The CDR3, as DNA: TGCGCCAGCAGCCTAACTGCGGGACTAGCGGGAGATGTTACAGATACGCAGTATTTT.

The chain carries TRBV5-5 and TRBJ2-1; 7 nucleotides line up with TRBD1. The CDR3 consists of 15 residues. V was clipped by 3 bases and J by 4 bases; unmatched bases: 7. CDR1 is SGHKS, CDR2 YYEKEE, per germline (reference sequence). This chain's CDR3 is CASSSQGFGYNEQFF. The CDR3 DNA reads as TGTGCCAGCAGCTCACAGGGGTTTGGGTACAATGAGCAGTTCTTC.

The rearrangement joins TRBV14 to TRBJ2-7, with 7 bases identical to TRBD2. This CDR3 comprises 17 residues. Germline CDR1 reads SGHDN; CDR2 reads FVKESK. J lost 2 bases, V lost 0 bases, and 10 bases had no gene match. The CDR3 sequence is CASSQETFRGLPYEQYF. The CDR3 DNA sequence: TGTGCCAGCAGCCAAGAGACATTCCGGGGACTACCCTACGAGCAGTACTTC.

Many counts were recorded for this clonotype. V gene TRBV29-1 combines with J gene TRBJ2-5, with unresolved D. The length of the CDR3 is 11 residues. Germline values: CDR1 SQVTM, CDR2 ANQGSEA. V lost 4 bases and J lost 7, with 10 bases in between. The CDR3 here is CSVGGLGTQYF. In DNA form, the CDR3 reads TGCAGCGTTGGAGGCTTGGGGACCCAGTACTTC. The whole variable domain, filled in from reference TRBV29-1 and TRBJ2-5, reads SAVISQKPSRDICQRGTSLTIQCQVDSQVTMMFWYRQQPGQSLTLIATANQGSEATYESGFVIDKFPISRPNLTFSTLTVSNMSPEDSSIYLCSVGGLGTQYFGPGTRLLVL.

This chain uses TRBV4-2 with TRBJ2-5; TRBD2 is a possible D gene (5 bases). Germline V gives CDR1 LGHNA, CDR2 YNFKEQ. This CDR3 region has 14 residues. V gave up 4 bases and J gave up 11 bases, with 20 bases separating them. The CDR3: CASSRKGSGNEQYF. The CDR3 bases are TGTGCCAGCAGCCGTAAAGGGAGTGGGAATGAGCAGTACTTC.

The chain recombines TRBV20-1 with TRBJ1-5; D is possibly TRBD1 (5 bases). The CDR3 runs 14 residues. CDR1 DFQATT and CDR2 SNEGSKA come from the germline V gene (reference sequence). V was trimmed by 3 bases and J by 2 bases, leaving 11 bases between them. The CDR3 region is CSASSGGGNQPQHF. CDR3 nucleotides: TGCAGTGCTAGTTCCGGGGGGGGCAATCAGCCCCAGCATTTT.

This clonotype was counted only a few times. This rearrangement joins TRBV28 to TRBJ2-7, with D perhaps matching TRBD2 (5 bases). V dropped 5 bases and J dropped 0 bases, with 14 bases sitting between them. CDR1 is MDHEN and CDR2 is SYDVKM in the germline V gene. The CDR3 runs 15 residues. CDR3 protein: CASSPWSGSSYEQYF. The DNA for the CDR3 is TGTGCCAGCAGTCCCTGGAGCGGTAGCTCCTACGAGCAGTACTTC.

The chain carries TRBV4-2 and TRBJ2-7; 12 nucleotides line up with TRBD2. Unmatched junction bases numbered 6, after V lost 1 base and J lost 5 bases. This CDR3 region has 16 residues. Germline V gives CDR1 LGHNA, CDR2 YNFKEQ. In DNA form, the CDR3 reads TGTGCCAGCAGCCAAGTTCCTAGCGGGGGGGCCCACGAGCAGTACTTC. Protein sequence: CASSQVPSGGAHEQYF.

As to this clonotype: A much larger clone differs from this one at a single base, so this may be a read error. The CDR3 DNA sequence: TGCAGTGCCAAGGCAGGGTCAAATCAGCCCCAGCATTTT. Translation: CSAKAGSNQPQHF. The chain combines TRBV20-1 with TRBJ1-5; D is perhaps TRBD1 (5 bases). CDR1 DFQATT and CDR2 SNEGSKA come from the germline V gene (reference sequence). The CDR3 runs 13 residues. V was shortened by 6 bases and J by 4 bases, with 13 bases between the two germline ends.

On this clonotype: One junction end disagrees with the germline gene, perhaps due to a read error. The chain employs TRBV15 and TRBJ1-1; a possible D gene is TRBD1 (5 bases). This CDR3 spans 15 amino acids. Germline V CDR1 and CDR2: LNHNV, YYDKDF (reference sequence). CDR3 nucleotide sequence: TGTGCCACCGGCAGAGATCGAAGGGGCTACACTGAAGCTTTCTTT. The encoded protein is CATGRDRRGYTEAFF.

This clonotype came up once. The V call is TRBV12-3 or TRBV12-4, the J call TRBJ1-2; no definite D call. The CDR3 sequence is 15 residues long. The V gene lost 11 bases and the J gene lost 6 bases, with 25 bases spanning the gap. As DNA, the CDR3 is TGTGCCGGCACCCTAAGCCAATCTGCCGGGAATGGCTACACCTTC. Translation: CAGTLSQSAGNGYTF.

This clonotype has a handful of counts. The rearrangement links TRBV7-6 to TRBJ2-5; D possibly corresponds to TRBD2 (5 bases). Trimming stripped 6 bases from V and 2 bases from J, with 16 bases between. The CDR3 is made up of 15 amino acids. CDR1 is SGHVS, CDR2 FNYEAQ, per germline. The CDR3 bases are TGTGCCAGCAGTTTCCCGCTAGCCTTACAAGAGACCCAGTACTTC. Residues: CASSFPLALQETQYF.

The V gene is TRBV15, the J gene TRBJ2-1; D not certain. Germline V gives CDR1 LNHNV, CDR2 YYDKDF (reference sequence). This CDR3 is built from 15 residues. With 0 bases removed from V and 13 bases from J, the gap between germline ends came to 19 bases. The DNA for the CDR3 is TGTGCCACCAGCAGAGATTACGACGACCAAGAGACCCAGTTCTTC. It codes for CATSRDYDDQETQFF.

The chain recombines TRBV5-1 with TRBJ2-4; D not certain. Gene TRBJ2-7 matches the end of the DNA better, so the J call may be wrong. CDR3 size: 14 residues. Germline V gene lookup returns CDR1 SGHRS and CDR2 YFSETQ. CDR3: CASSSQSRAYEQYF. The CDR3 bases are TGCGCCAGCAGCTCCCAGAGTCGTGCCTACGAGCAGTACTTC.

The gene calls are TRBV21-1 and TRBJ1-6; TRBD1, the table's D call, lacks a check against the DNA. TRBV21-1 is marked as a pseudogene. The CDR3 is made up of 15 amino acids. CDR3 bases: TGTGCCAGCAGCAAAGGGGGCCAGGGTAAATCACCCCCCCACTTT. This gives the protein CASSKGGQGKSPPHF.

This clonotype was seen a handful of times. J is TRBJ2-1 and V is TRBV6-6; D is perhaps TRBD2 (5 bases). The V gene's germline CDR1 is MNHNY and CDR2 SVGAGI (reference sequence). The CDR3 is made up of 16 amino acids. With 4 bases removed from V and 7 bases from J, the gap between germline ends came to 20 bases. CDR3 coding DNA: TGTGCCAGCAGTTTCCTCCCGGGCCGGAGAGGGAATGAGCAGTTCTTC. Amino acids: CASSFLPGRRGNEQFF.

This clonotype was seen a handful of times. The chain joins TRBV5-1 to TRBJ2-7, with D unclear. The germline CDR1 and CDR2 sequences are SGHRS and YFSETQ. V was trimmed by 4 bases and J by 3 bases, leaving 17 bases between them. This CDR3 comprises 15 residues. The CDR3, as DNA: TGCGCCAGCAGCCCAGGCGCAAGTAGATTCTACGAGCAGTACTTC. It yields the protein CASSPGASRFYEQYF.

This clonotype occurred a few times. The CDR3 nucleotides are TGTGCCAGCAGCCTCCGGGGGGACAGCCTTACCTACGAGCAGTACTTC. Protein product: CASSLRGDSLTYEQYF. The chain employs TRBV27 and TRBJ2-7, with D tentatively TRBD1 or TRBD2 (7 bases each). Trimming cost V 6 bases and J 2 bases, with 20 bases left between them. Germline V lookup: CDR1 MNHEY, CDR2 SMNVEV (reference sequence). The CDR3 totals 16 residues.

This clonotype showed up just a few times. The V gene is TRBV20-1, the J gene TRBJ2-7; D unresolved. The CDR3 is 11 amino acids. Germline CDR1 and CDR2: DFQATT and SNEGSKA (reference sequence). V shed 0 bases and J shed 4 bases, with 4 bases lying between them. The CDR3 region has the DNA TGCAGTGCTAGAGACCAATACGAGCAGTACTTC. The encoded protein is CSARDQYEQYF.

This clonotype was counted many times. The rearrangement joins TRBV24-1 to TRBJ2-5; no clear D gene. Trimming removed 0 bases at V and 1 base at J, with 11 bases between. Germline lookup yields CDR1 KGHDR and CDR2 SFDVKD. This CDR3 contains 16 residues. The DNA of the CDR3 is TGTGCCACCAGTGATTTGCATGGGATTACCCAAGAGACCCAGTACTTC. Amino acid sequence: CATSDLHGITQETQYF.

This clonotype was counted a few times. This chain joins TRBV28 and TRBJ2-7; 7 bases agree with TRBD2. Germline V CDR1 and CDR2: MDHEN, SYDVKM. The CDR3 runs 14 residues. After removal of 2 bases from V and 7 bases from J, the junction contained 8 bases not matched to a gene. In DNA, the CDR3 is TGTGCCAGCAGTTTAAATTGGGAGGGAAGAGAGCAGTACTTC. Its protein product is CASSLNWEGREQYF.

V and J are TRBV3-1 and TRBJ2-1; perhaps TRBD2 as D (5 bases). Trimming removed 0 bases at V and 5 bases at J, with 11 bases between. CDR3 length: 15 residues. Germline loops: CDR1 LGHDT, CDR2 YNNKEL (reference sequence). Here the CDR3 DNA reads TGTGCCAGCAGCCAAGATACGTCGGGAAACAATGAGCAGTTCTTC. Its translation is CASSQDTSGNNEQFF.

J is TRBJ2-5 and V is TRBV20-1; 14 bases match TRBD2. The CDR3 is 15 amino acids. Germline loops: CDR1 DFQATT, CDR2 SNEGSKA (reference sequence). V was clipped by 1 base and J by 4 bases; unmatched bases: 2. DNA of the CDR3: TGCAGTGCTAGAGGACTAGCGGGAGGGCCAGAGACCCAGTACTTC. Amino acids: CSARGLAGGPETQYF.

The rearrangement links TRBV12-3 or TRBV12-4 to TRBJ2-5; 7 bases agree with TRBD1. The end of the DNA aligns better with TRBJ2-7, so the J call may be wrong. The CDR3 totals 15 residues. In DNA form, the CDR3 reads TGTGCCAGCAAGGAATCGAACAGGGGCGGCTACGAGCAGTACTTC. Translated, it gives CASKESNRGGYEQYF.

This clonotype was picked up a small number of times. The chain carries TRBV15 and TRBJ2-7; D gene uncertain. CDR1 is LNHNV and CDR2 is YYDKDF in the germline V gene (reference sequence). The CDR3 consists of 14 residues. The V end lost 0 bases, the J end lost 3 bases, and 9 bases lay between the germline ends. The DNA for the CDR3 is TGTGCCACCAGCAGAGACAGGTTCCTCTACGAGCAGTACTTC. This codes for CATSRDRFLYEQYF.

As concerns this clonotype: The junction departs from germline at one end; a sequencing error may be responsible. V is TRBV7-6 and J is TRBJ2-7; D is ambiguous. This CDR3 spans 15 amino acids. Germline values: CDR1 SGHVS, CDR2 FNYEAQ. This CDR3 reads CAGSLGPDATYEQYF. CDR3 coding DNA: TGTGCCGGCAGCTTAGGCCCGGACGCCACCTACGAGCAGTACTTC.